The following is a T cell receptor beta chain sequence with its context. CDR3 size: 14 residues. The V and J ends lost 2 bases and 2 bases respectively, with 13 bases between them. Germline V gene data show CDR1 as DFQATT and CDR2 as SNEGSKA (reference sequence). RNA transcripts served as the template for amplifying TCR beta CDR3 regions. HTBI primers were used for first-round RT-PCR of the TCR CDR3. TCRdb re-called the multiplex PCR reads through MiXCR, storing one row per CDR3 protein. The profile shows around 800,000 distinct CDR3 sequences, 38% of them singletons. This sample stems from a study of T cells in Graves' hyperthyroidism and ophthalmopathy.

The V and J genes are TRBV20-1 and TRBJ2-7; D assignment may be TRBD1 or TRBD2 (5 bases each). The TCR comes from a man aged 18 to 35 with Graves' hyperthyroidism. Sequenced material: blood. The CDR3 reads CSARRDGGAYEQYF. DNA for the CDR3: TGCAGTGCTAGAAGGGACGGTGGGGCCTACGAGCAGTACTTC.